Each of the 11 T cell receptor beta chains below was sequenced from the same sample in a study of blood T cell repertoires in COVID-19 (TCRdb year 2020). The protocol used for the library was the immunoSEQ multiplex PCR assay. The clones in this table, taken by TCRdb from immuneACCESS, are in-frame only. Not every clone is retained; where verified, under half of the shortfall comes from an unresolved V gene, and the cause of the rest is unknown. The sample table lists around 250,000 clones, roughly four fifths of them with a count of one. The top ten clonotypes cover about 1.9% of the sample. Sequencing input: peripheral blood. These receptors were taken from a man between 25 and 39 years old who had recovered from COVID-19.

CDR3 bases: TGTGCCAGCTCACCGGTAAGGGGTATCACAGATACGCAGTATTTT. This codes for CASSPVRGITDTQYF. V is TRBV18 and J is TRBJ2-3; maybe TRBD1 (5 bases). V was pared by 3 bases and J by 2 bases, with 12 bases between. Germline-derived CDR1 and CDR2 are KGHSH and LQKENI. This CDR3 is 15 amino acids long.

This chain connects TRBV29-1 to TRBJ1-2; D might be TRBD1 (6 bases). CDR1 and CDR2 from the germline V gene are SQVTM and ANQGSEA. Trimming cost V 7 bases and J 7 bases, with 16 bases left between them. The CDR3 is 12 amino acids. In DNA, the CDR3 is TGCAGCGGTGGGGGGGCAGCCGCTGGCTACACCTTC. Amino acid sequence: CSGGGAAAGYTF.

The chain employs TRBV3-1 (or the pseudogene TRBV3-2) and TRBJ1-3, with a possible D match to TRBD1 (5 bases). Germline V CDR1 and CDR2: LGHDT, YNNKEL (reference sequence). CDR3 size: 14 residues. Deletions cut 8 bases from V and 0 bases from J, with 11 bases between. Written as DNA, the CDR3 is TGTGCCAGCGGAGACAGTATCTCTGGAAACACCATATATTTT. Amino acid sequence: CASGDSISGNTIYF.

The chain employs TRBV5-1 and TRBJ1-4; D perhaps matches TRBD1 (6 bases). The CDR3 contains 15 residues. Germline CDR1 and CDR2: SGHRS and YFSETQ. Deletions cut 2 bases from V and 7 bases from J, with 15 bases between. Written as DNA, the CDR3 is TGCGCCAGCAGCTTTTTGGGGCAGGGGAGTGAAAAACTGTTTTTT. Protein product: CASSFLGQGSEKLFF.

The chain couples TRBV9 to TRBJ2-1, with TRBD2 matching over 10 bases. The trim removed 0 bases at V and 8 bases at J, leaving 8 bases unmatched. The CDR3 has 16 amino acids. Germline CDR1 and CDR2: SGDLS and YYNGEE. The CDR3 coding sequence is TGTGCCAGCAGCGTAGGGAAAGCGGGGGGGAGCCATGAGCAGTTCTTC. Translated: CASSVGKAGGSHEQFF.

The CDR3 nucleotides read TGTGCCAGCAGCTCCCCGGGGGGGGCATACACTGAAGCTTTCTTT. Its translation is CASSSPGGAYTEAFF. This chain uses TRBV5-8 with TRBJ1-1, with a weak D call TRBD1 (6 bases). Trimming cost V 3 bases and J 3 bases, with 15 bases left between them. The CDR3 is made up of 15 amino acids. The germline V gene encodes CDR1 SGHTS and CDR2 YDEGEE.

The chain combines TRBV3-1 (or the pseudogene TRBV3-2) with TRBJ2-7, with D possibly matching TRBD2 (6 bases). The CDR3 is made up of 13 amino acids. The germline gives CDR1 LGHDT, CDR2 YNNKEL (reference sequence). Deletions cut 1 base from V and 2 bases from J, with 6 bases between. The CDR3 coding sequence is TGTGCCAGCAGCCAAGGACTAGCCTACGAGCAGTACTTC. Its protein is CASSQGLAYEQYF.

This sequence joins TRBV7-6 and TRBJ1-1; D may be TRBD1 (5 bases). The CDR3 covers 15 residues. The germline CDR1 and CDR2 sequences are SGHVS and FNYEAQ. Trimming removed 3 bases from V and 3 bases from J, with 14 bases in between. This CDR3 reads CASSLSDSGDTEAFF. CDR3 in DNA: TGTGCCAGCAGCTTGTCCGACAGTGGGGACACTGAAGCTTTCTTT.

J is TRBJ1-1 and V is TRBV4-1; perhaps TRBD1 as D (6 bases). This CDR3 is built from 14 residues. The germline V gene encodes CDR1 MGHRA and CDR2 YSYEKL. Trimming pared 2 bases from V and 1 base from J, leaving 8 bases between. CDR3 loop: CASSQRTANTEAFF. The CDR3 nucleotides read TGCGCCAGCAGCCAAAGGACAGCGAACACTGAAGCTTTCTTT.

This clone was counted a single time. V usage is TRBV9 and J usage is TRBJ1-1, with D unresolved. Per the germline V gene, CDR1 is SGDLS and CDR2 is YYNGEE. The CDR3 is 15 residues long. Trimming removed 4 bases at V and 1 base at J, with 14 bases between. CDR3 amino acids: CASSPYDIPNTEAFF. The CDR3 region has the DNA TGTGCCAGCAGCCCATACGACATCCCGAACACTGAAGCTTTCTTT.

This clone is categorized as medium-sized. The rearrangement joins TRBV29-1 to TRBJ2-1; TRBD2 might be the D (6 bases). This CDR3 region has 11 residues. Trimming stripped 4 bases from V and 9 bases from J, with 10 bases between. The germline gives CDR1 SQVTM, CDR2 ANQGSEA. The CDR3 coding sequence is TGCAGCGTTGGGGGGGAGGTTGAGCAGTTCTTC. Translating it yields CSVGGEVEQFF.